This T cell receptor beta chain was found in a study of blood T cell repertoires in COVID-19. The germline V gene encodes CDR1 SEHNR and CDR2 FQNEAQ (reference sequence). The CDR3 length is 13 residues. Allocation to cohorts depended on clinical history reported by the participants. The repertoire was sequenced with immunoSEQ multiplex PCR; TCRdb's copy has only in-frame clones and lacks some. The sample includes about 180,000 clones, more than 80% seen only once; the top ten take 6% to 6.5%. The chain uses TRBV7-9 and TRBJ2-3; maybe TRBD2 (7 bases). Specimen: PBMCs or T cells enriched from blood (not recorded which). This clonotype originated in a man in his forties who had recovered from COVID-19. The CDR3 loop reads CAAGGAGEYTQYF. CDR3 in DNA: TGTGCAGCTGGGGGGGCGGGAGAATATACGCAGTATTTT.